This TCR beta chain was profiled in a study of T cells after yellow fever vaccination. Study at large: SMART-Seq v4 Ultra Low Input prepared libraries from low-cell fractions.

The CDR3 loop spans 21 amino acids. V was clipped by 2 bases and J by 9 bases, with 35 bases between them. The germline V gene has CDR1 SGHTA and CDR2 FQGNSA. TCRdb re-called the 5' RACE reads with MiXCR, one entry per CDR3 protein. The sample holds some 120,000 distinct CDR3 sequences, approximately 16% seen once. This chain links TRBV7-2 with TRBJ2-1, with D maybe TRBD2 (7 bases). The source material was CD8+ T cells sorted from PBMCs, sampled 5 days after the yellow fever booster vaccination. This clonotype was sampled from a man aged 18 to 29 who received the YFV17D yellow fever vaccine. The CDR3 nucleotides are TGTGCCAGCAGCTTACCCTGGGACTCCCGGGGGGCTACCTTGTACAATATTGAGCAGTTCTTC. It yields the protein CASSLPWDSRGATLYNIEQFF.